The present TCR beta chain was sequenced within a study of cytomegalovirus exposure and HLA in healthy donors. Study-level information: The same platform used for the approximately 670 first-cohort repertoires was also used for the 90 to 150 validation repertoires, as a later analysis reported. Notes on the study in general: The study listed under 200 cytomegalovirus-associated TCR beta chains.

Profiling relied on immunoSEQ multiplex PCR, and the TCRdb table lists in-frame clones only, not all of them. The profile shows around 120,000 clones, approximately 88% of them singletons. Points on this clone: Its antigen is unknown. A much larger clone differs from this one at a single base, so this may be a read error. Other DNA sequences in the same sample also yield this CDR3.

The sequence came from a man aged 18 to 35 in good health and CMV-seronegative. Sequencing was done on a sample of PBMCs.

The CDR3 loop reads CASSPTGYEQYF. The DNA for the CDR3 is TGTGCCAGCAGTCCCACGGGCTACGAGCAGTACTTC. The V call is TRBV27, the J call TRBJ2-7; D remains ambiguous. The germline gives CDR1 MNHEY, CDR2 SMNVEV (reference sequence). The germline V and J ends were trimmed by 5 bases and 3 bases, with 8 bases remaining between them. The CDR3 has 12 amino acids.